This TCR beta chain came from a study of control samples from healthy donors and cancer patients. Data came from immunoSEQ multiplex PCR; TCRdb stores just in-frame clones and leaves some out. This sample yields roughly 59,000 clones, of which roughly nine tenths are seen a single time; about 1.7% belongs to the top ten. The V and J ends lost 2 bases and 6 bases respectively, with 9 bases between them. In germline, CDR1 is SGDLS, CDR2 YYNGEE. This CDR3 is 14 amino acids long. The source of this sequence is a man in his forties or fifties with colorectal cancer. Material for sequencing was PBMCs. This chain connects TRBV9 to TRBJ1-6; D call uncertain. DNA of the CDR3: TGTGCCAGCAGCGTGAAGTTTGGTAATTCACCCCTCCACTTT. The encoded protein is CASSVKFGNSPLHF.